These 7 T cell receptor beta chains share one sample of origin, sequenced in a study of OX40 agonist ivuxolimab in advanced cancers. Sequencing used immunoSEQ multiplex PCR; TCRdb keeps in-frame clones, though not all of them. Of 25,000 to 35,000 clones in the sample, less than 90% were seen once. Sample: CD4+ or CD8+ T cells sorted from blood, taken in a trial of the OX40 agonist ivuxolimab. These receptors were taken from an adult with an advanced solid tumor such as melanoma, head and neck, liver or kidney cancer.

This clone has just a few counts. The chain has TRBV27 and TRBJ2-7, with TRBD1 as a possible D gene (6 bases). The germline V and J ends were trimmed by 3 bases and 5 bases, with 14 bases remaining between them. CDR1 is MNHEY, CDR2 SMNVEV, per germline (reference sequence). The CDR3 is made up of 14 amino acids. CDR3 in DNA: TGTGCCAGCAGTTTTTCAGGGGATTCCCACGAGCAGTACTTC. Translated, it gives CASSFSGDSHEQYF.

The chain is built from TRBV28 and TRBJ2-7, with TRBD1 matching over 8 bases. Germline assignment: CDR1 MDHEN and CDR2 SYDVKM. The ends lost 3 bases at V and 4 bases at J; junction bases unmatched: 5. The CDR3 has 14 amino acids. The CDR3 nucleotides are TGTGCCAGCAGTTTGGGCAGGGGGCCATACGAGCAGTACTTC. Translating gives CASSLGRGPYEQYF.

The V gene is TRBV28, the J gene TRBJ1-4; TRBD1 is a possible D gene (5 bases). CDR3 length equals 13 residues. The germline V and J ends were trimmed by 6 bases and 6 bases, with 11 bases remaining between them. CDR1 is MDHEN and CDR2 is SYDVKM in the germline V gene. In nucleotides, the CDR3 is TGTGCCAGCAGCCCGGACATTGATGAAAAACTGTTTTTT. It specifies CASSPDIDEKLFF.

The gene calls are TRBV29-1 and TRBJ2-2; 10 nucleotides agree with TRBD2. The V gene's germline CDR1 is SQVTM and CDR2 ANQGSEA. The CDR3 contains 14 residues. V lost 6 bases to trimming and J lost 7 bases; unmatched junction nucleotides: 8. The CDR3 sequence: CSVPSGSLSGELFF. CDR3 nucleotide sequence: TGCAGCGTGCCTAGCGGGAGTCTGAGCGGGGAGCTGTTTTTT.

The chain recombines TRBV15 with TRBJ2-7; D is perhaps TRBD2 (5 bases). The CDR3 is 15 amino acids. The ends were cut back, 0 bases at V and 2 bases at J, with 11 bases in the middle. The germline CDR1 and CDR2 sequences are LNHNV and YYDKDF (reference sequence). The CDR3 sequence: CATSRDPETTYEQYF. The CDR3 nucleotides read TGTGCCACCAGCAGAGACCCCGAGACTACCTACGAGCAGTACTTC.

This clone turned up a few times. The chain has TRBV28 and TRBJ2-4; 10 bases fit TRBD1. This CDR3 comprises 18 residues. Germline values: CDR1 MDHEN, CDR2 SYDVKM. Losses at the gene ends were 7 bases for V and 5 bases for J; bases not matched to a gene: 17. The CDR3 DNA is TGTGCCAGCAACGCCGGCGGGACAGGGGTTTTTGGGGAAAACATTCAGTACTTC. Amino acids: CASNAGGTGVFGENIQYF. The variable domain in full, with the rest retrieved from reference TRBV28 and TRBJ2-4, is DVKVTQSSRYLVKRTGEKVFLECVQDMDHENMFWYRQDPGLGLRLIYFSYDVKMKEKGDIPEGYSVSREKKERFSLILESASTNQTSMYLCASNAGGTGVFGENIQYFGAGTRLSVL.

The chain is built from TRBV27 and TRBJ2-2, with a tentative D call TRBD2 (6 bases). CDR1 and CDR2 (germline): MNHEY, SMNVEV (reference sequence). This CDR3 is 18 amino acids long. Trimming left V 3 bases short and J 5 bases short, with 22 bases between. CDR3 bases: TGTGCCAGCAGTTTGGGGAGGCCTAGGTGGGAGGCTACCGGGGAGCTGTTTTTT. Translating gives CASSLGRPRWEATGELFF.